This TCR beta chain was sequenced for a study of T-cell memory formation after mild COVID-19. Study-level results: Mostly located in CM and EM were contracting CD4+ clones, with contracting CD8+ clones located in EMRA. A subset of responding clones appeared in pre-infection memory, suggesting cross-reactive memory joined.

Using constant-segment primers, 5'RACE produced TCR alpha and TCR beta cDNA libraries carrying sample barcodes and UMIs. TCRdb recomputed calls from the 5' RACE reads with MiXCR, one row per CDR3 protein. The sample yields 310,000 or so distinct CDR3 sequences, less than 20% seen once. Comments on this clonotype: The target antigen is unknown.

This CDR3 region has 12 residues. V was cut by 3 bases and J by 5 bases, with 10 bases left in between. Germline CDR1 GTSNPN, CDR2 SVGIG (reference sequence). The TCR sequence derives from a man aged 18-30 years who had mild COVID-19 (a few samples of this study predate the infection). Cell type and time point are not known. The sequenced material came from PBMCs or a T cell subset sorted from them (not recorded which). This chain links TRBV30 with TRBJ1-1; possible D gene TRBD1, 5 bases. Here the CDR3 DNA reads TGTGCCTGGAGCCGGGGGTGGACTGAAGCTTTCTTT. It specifies CAWSRGWTEAFF.